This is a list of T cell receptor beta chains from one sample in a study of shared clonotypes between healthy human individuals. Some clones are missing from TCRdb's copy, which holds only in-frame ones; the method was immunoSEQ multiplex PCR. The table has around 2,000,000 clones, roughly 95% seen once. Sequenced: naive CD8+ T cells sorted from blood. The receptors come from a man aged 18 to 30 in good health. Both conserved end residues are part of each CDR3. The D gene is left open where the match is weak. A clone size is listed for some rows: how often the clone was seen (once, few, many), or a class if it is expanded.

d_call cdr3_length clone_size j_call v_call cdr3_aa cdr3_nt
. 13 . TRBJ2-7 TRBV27 CASSFGQRYEQYF TGTGCCAGCAGTTTTGGTCAGAGATACGAGCAGTACTTC
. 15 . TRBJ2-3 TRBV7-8 CASSSWGGQGDTQYF TGTGCCAGCAGCTCATGGGGGGGGCAGGGAGATACGCAGTATTTT
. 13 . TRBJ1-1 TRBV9 CASSVLPYTEAFF TGTGCCAGCAGCGTCCTACCCTACACTGAAGCTTTCTTT
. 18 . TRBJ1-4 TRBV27 CASSAQNVVTGVDEKLFF TGTGCCAGCAGCGCTCAAAACGTGGTTACAGGCGTTGATGAAAAACTGTTTTTT
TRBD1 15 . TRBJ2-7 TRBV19 CASSEPGQTLREQYF TGTGCCAGTAGTGAACCGGGACAGACGCTGAGGGAGCAGTACTTC
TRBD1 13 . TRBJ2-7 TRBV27 CASTATGSYEQYF TGTGCCAGCACCGCGACAGGGTCCTACGAGCAGTACTTC
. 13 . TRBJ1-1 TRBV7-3 CASSFLRNTEAFF TGTGCCAGCAGCTTTCTCCGGAACACTGAAGCTTTCTTT
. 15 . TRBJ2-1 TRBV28 CASSLRAMGYDEQFF TGTGCCAGCAGTTTAAGGGCCATGGGGTACGATGAGCAGTTCTTC
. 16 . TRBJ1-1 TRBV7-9 CASSGRPGHSNTEAFF TGTGCCAGCAGCGGACGACCGGGACACTCGAACACTGAAGCTTTCTTT
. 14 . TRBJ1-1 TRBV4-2 CASSPGVMNTEAFF TGTGCCAGCAGCCCGGGAGTGATGAACACTGAAGCTTTCTTT
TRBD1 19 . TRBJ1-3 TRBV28 CASRSGTGVEKPQGNTIYF TGTGCCAGCAGGTCCGGGACAGGGGTCGAGAAGCCTCAAGGAAACACCATATATTTT
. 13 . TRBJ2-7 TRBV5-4 CASSLTEGYEQYF TGTGCCAGCAGCTTGACAGAAGGCTACGAGCAGTACTTC
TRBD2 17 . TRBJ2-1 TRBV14 CASSLGLAGGPDNEQFF TGTGCCAGCAGCCTCGGACTAGCGGGAGGACCCGACAATGAGCAGTTCTTC
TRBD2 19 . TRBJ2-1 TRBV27 CASSLRSGTSGSVYNEQFF TGTGCCAGCAGTTTACGCTCCGGGACTAGCGGGAGTGTCTACAATGAGCAGTTCTTC
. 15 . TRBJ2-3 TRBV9 CASSAGAGPADTQYF TGTGCCAGCAGCGCGGGGGCGGGACCGGCAGATACGCAGTATTTT
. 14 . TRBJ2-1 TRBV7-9 CASSHWTANNEQFF TGTGCCAGCAGCCACTGGACAGCCAACAATGAGCAGTTCTTC
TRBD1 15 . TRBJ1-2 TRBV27 CASTTLGDRGAGYTF TGTGCCAGTACCACGCTCGGGGACAGGGGAGCCGGCTACACCTTC
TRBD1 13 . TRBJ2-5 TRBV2 CASTDRVQETQYF TGTGCCAGCACTGACAGGGTACAAGAGACCCAGTACTTC
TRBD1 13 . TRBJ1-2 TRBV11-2 CASSFGQGYGYTF TGTGCCAGCAGCTTCGGACAGGGCTATGGCTACACCTTC
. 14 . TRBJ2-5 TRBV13 CASSLGGGGETQYF TGTGCCAGCAGCTTAGGCGGTGGAGGAGAGACCCAGTACTTC
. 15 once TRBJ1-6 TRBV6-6 CASSAIGVQNSPLHF TGTGCCAGCAGTGCTATAGGGGTTCAGAATTCACCCCTCCACTTT
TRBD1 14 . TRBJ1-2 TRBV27 CASRSTGGDYGYTF TGTGCCAGCAGATCGACAGGGGGAGACTATGGCTACACCTTC
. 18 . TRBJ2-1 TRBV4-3 CASSQYTGLPSSYNEQFF TGCGCCAGCAGCCAATATACGGGACTCCCAAGCTCCTACAATGAGCAGTTCTTC
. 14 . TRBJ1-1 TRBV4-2 CASSQDLSNTEAFF TGTGCCAGCAGCCAAGATCTGTCGAACACTGAAGCTTTCTTT
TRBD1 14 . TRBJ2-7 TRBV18 CASSPGQGLYEQYF TGTGCCAGCTCCCCGGGACAGGGTCTCTACGAGCAGTACTTC
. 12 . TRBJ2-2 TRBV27 CASSSDTGELFF TGTGCCAGCAGTTCGGACACCGGGGAGCTGTTTTTT
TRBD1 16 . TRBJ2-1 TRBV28 CASSLLGQGRVLEQFF TGTGCCAGCAGTTTACTGGGACAGGGGAGGGTACTCGAGCAGTTCTTC
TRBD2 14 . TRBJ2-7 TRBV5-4 CASSQAGSFYEQYF TGTGCCAGCAGCCAAGCGGGGTCATTTTACGAGCAGTACTTC
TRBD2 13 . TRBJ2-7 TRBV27 CASGGEGTGEQYF TGTGCCAGCGGAGGGGAGGGTACGGGCGAGCAGTACTTC